The TCR beta chain under discussion was sequenced for a study of T cells after yellow fever vaccination (dated by TCRdb to the late 2010s). Looking at the study overall: The SMART-Seq v4 Ultra Low Input RNA kit was used to prepare libraries from fractions with low cell numbers. Bulk TCR alpha and beta repertoires were sequenced longitudinally to track T-cell clones before and after primary and booster YFV17D yellow fever vaccination. The cohort comprised two healthy male donors, one aged 18 to 30 and one aged 30 to 40 years. Blood was drawn at multiple timepoints before and after primary and secondary immunization, with bulk PBMC replicates and cell subsets isolated. What the work shows at the level of the full study, not this receptor alone: The secondary T-cell response was found to be weaker but faster than the primary response, with a peak reached on day 5 rather than on day 15. Only two donors were included in the study, so the extent to which the findings can be generalized is limited. After the booster, most of the clones that had expanded following primary vaccination were detected again (roughly 97% of CD4 and more than 85% of CD8), which suggests that memory was broadly maintained. A small fraction of clonotypes appeared in both the CD4 and CD8 compartments, likely as a result of convergent recombination. Because abundant contaminating clonotypes from the bulk population could be contained in FACS-sorted repertoires, computational filtering was required.

The sequencer listed for this sample is Illumina NovaSeq 6000. TCR cDNA was synthesized by 5'RACE template switching, through which a universal primer site and unique molecular identifiers were introduced. Priming for cDNA synthesis came from both the TCR alpha and TCR beta constant segments. Two PCR steps were used to amplify libraries, with sample barcodes and sequencing adapters being added in the second step. Libraries were sequenced on Illumina HiSeq 2500 (2x100 bp) or NovaSeq (2x150 bp). In the source study's methods: Reads were demultiplexed and collapsed into UMI consensus sequences with MIGEC, and V(D)J alignment was performed with MiXCR. Vaccine-responding clonotypes were identified with edgeR using replicate PBMC samples, with FDR below 0.01 and a log2 fold change above 5 up to day 15 being required. CD4 or CD8 identity was assigned to each bulk clonotype according to whether the clonotype was present at higher abundance in the sequenced CD4 repertoire or the sequenced CD8 repertoire. TCRdb trimmed the raw reads at Q25, called clones with MiXCR and kept productive beta chains. Entries are consolidated by CDR3 protein sequence, retaining the most common genes and DNA. Clone size and V and J calls follow TCRdb, not the original study. The sample includes approximately 240,000 distinct CDR3 sequences, with 3.6% observed a single time. 19% of the sample is taken by the ten largest.

This clonotype came up many times. The clone's antigen remains unknown. No base quality information exists; no much larger clone differs at one position. Interpreted using the paper, the treatment or condition label stands for: live attenuated yellow fever vaccine strain. At each blood-draw timepoint, two biological replicates of bulk PBMCs were obtained. PBMCs were isolated from peripheral blood using a standard Ficoll-Paque protocol. RNA was extracted with TriZol from bulk PBMCs, CD4 and CD8 fractions, and dextramer-positive and dextramer-negative fractions. The CDR3 holds 15 amino acids from the cysteine to the phenylalanine. Left in the record is the CDR3 DNA by itself, 45 bases read in frame from the first base. At the junction V is shortened by 2 bases and J by 6 bases, with 13 bases in between. The germline V gene supplies CDR1 SGHTA and CDR2 FQGNSA.

The sequence joins TRBV7-2 to TRBJ2-2; a confident D gene designation cannot be given. The material was PBMCs, obtained 15 days after the yellow fever booster vaccination. The receptor comes from a man younger than 35 who received the YFV17D yellow fever vaccine. The DNA sequence is as follows: TGTGCCAGCAGCTTAACATATGATGCGGCCGGGGAGCTGTTTTTT. It codes for CASSLTYDAAGELFF. This CDR3, with the reference TRBV7-2 and TRBJ2-2 proteins standing in past its ends, gives the full variable domain GAGVSQSPSNKVTEKGKDVELRCDPISGHTALYWYRQSLGQGLEFLIYFQGNSAPDKSGLPSDRFSAERTGGSVSTLTIQRTQQEDSAVYLCASSLTYDAAGELFFGEGSRLTVL.